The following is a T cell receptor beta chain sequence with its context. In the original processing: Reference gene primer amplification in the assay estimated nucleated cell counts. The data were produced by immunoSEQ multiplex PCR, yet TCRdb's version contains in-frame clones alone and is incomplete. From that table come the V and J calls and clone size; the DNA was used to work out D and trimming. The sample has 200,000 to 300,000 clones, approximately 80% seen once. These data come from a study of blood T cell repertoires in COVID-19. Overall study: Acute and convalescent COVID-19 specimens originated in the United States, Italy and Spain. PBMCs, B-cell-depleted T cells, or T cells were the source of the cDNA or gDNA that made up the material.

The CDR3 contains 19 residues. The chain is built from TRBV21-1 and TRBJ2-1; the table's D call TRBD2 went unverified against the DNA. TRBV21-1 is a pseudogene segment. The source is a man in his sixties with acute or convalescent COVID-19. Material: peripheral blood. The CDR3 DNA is TGTGCCAGCAGCCGGCGGGATTTGTACCGCCGACACTCCTACAATGAGCAGTTCTTC. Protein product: CASSRRDLYRRHSYNEQFF.